The 5 T cell receptor beta chains given below trace back to one sample, sequenced in a study of cytomegalovirus exposure and HLA in healthy donors. Primers for the PCR totalled 60 Vbeta and 13 Jbeta. The table came from immunoSEQ multiplex PCR; TCRdb's copy has only in-frame clones and leaves some out. The sample includes roughly 120,000 clones, 76% of them seen just once. Source material: PBMCs. Every receptor here comes from a woman aged 45-59 years in good health and CMV-seropositive.

V gene TRBV7-2 combines with J gene TRBJ2-7, with D maybe TRBD1 (5 bases). The CDR3 runs 15 residues. Germline V gene lookup returns CDR1 SGHTA and CDR2 FQGNSA. With 0 bases removed from V and 1 base from J, the gap between germline ends came to 10 bases. CDR3 in DNA: TGTGCCAGCAGCTTAGCGCTCCAGGGATCCTACGAGCAGTACTTC. Its translation: CASSLALQGSYEQYF.

This chain uses TRBV27 with TRBJ1-2; D is perhaps TRBD1 (5 bases). Germline CDR1 reads MNHEY; CDR2 reads SMNVEV (reference sequence). CDR3 size: 15 residues. V lost 7 bases to trimming and J lost 0 bases, with 15 bases between them. CDR3: CASKEWGSTNYGYTF. The CDR3 region has the DNA TGTGCCAGCAAGGAATGGGGCAGCACTAACTATGGCTACACCTTC.

This clone came up once. The chain links TRBV2 to TRBJ2-7; 7 positions agree with TRBD1. There are 15 residues in the CDR3. With 4 bases clipped from V and 6 bases from J, the junction kept 12 bases outside the gene matches. Germline CDR1 SNHLY, CDR2 FYNNEI. For the CDR3, the DNA is TGTGCCAGCAGTGTAGCCGGGACAGTGCCCCCCGAGCAGTACTTC. Its protein product is CASSVAGTVPPEQYF.

J is TRBJ2-2 and V is TRBV5-5; 9 nucleotides match TRBD1. V lost 0 bases, J lost 4 bases, and 4 bases stayed unmatched. The CDR3 extends over 16 amino acids. CDR1 and CDR2 from the germline V gene are SGHKS and YYEKEE (reference sequence). The chain's CDR3 is CASSLDRGLGTGELFF. The CDR3 nucleotides are TGTGCCAGCAGCTTGGACAGGGGGCTTGGCACCGGGGAGCTGTTTTTT.

This sequence joins TRBV7-9 and TRBJ2-5; D gene ambiguous. Between the trimmed V and J ends, which lost 1 base and 2 bases, there was a span of 11 bases. This CDR3 comprises 15 residues. CDR1 SEHNR and CDR2 FQNEAQ come from the germline V gene (reference sequence). CDR3 loop: CASSLEQRAQETQYF. The CDR3 region has the DNA TGTGCCAGCAGCTTAGAACAGAGAGCACAAGAGACCCAGTACTTC.